This T cell receptor beta chain was identified in a study of early T cells in non-severe SARS-CoV-2 infection. Via MiXCR, TCRdb re-called the 5' RACE reads, giving one row per CDR3 protein. The repertoire consists of about 56,000 distinct CDR3 sequences, with about 16% occurring once and the leading ten covering over 4%. Germline V gene lookup returns CDR1 SGHVS and CDR2 FNYEAQ. The CDR3 spans 14 residues. Losses at the gene ends were 1 base for V and 7 bases for J; bases not matched to a gene: 4. This clonotype was counted only a few times. This sequence was found in an adult who was a healthcare worker with PCR-confirmed SARS-CoV-2 infection or an uninfected control (not recorded which). The rearrangement uses TRBV7-6 and TRBJ1-5, with 7 bases that match TRBD1. This specimen was whole blood, taken at baseline. CDR3 sequence: CASSLGQGEQPQHF. The CDR3 DNA follows: TGTGCCAGCAGCTTAGGGCAGGGGGAGCAGCCCCAGCATTTT.